One and the same sample provided the 15 T cell receptor beta chains below, sequenced in a study of shared clonotypes between healthy human individuals. TCRdb's copy holds only in-frame clones and misses some; the assay was immunoSEQ multiplex PCR. The repertoire consists of 1,500,000 or so clones, with approximately 96% occurring once and the leading ten covering 1.2%. The sample was naive CD4+ T cells sorted from blood. Subset described: CD45RA+ positively selected. The receptors stem from a man aged 30-40 years in good health.

V gene TRBV15 combines with J gene TRBJ2-1; D gene unclear. V gave up 0 bases and J gave up 8 bases, with 11 bases separating them. The CDR3 covers 14 residues. CDR1 and CDR2 from the germline V gene are LNHNV and YYDKDF (reference sequence). CDR3 sequence reads: CATSRDLTGYEQFF. The DNA for the CDR3 is TGTGCCACCAGCAGAGATTTAACCGGCTATGAGCAGTTCTTC.

The rearrangement links TRBV5-1 to TRBJ2-7; TRBD1 matches at 7 bases. The CDR3 runs to 13 residues. Germline CDR1 is SGHRS and CDR2 is YFSETQ. Germline trimming cut 0 bases from V and 9 bases from J; bases unmatched to any gene: 6. CDR3 protein: CASSLENSGGQYF. The CDR3 DNA follows: TGCGCCAGCAGCTTGGAAAACTCAGGGGGGCAGTACTTC.

The CDR3: CASSWGDRVTEAFF. Written as DNA, the CDR3 is TGTGCCAGCAGCTGGGGCGACAGAGTCACTGAAGCTTTCTTT. This rearrangement joins TRBV5-6 to TRBJ1-1; tentative D call: TRBD1 (5 bases). The germline V and J ends were trimmed by 3 bases and 4 bases, with 13 bases remaining between them. From germline, CDR1 is SGHDT and CDR2 YYEEEE. CDR3 length equals 14 residues.

The chain is built from TRBV10-1 and TRBJ1-1; unclear D gene. From germline, CDR1 is WNHNN and CDR2 SYGVQD (reference sequence). Trimming took 3 bases from V and 6 from J, leaving 20 bases between them. The CDR3 covers 16 residues. CDR3 DNA: TGCGCCAGCAGTGACTCACCCGGGGTGGCCGGAGCTGAAGCTTTCTTT. It is translated as CASSDSPGVAGAEAFF.

The chain links TRBV28 to TRBJ1-4; no clear D. Germline CDR1 and CDR2: MDHEN and SYDVKM. The V and J ends lost 1 base and 4 bases respectively, with 19 bases between them. The CDR3 contains 18 residues. The CDR3, as DNA: TGTGCCAGCAGTTTATCGACGTTAACGAGCTACTTTAATGAAAAACTGTTTTTT. It translates to CASSLSTLTSYFNEKLFF.

The chain employs TRBV4-1 and TRBJ2-5, with TRBD1 matching 7 bases. In germline, CDR1 is MGHRA, CDR2 YSYEKL. This CDR3 contains 14 residues. The V and J ends lost 2 bases and 2 bases, in that order; junction bases with no gene match: 2. In DNA, the CDR3 is TGCGCCAGCAGCCAAATGGGACAGCAAGAGACCCAGTACTTC. This translates into CASSQMGQQETQYF.

This chain connects TRBV29-1 to TRBJ2-1; 12 bases are shared with TRBD1. In germline, CDR1 is SQVTM, CDR2 ANQGSEA. This CDR3 region has 16 residues. J lost 6 bases, V lost 7 bases, and 13 bases had no gene match. The CDR3 region is CSGGQGQGAKRNEQFF. The CDR3 DNA reads as TGCAGCGGAGGTCAGGGACAGGGGGCCAAGCGCAATGAGCAGTTCTTC.

The V call is TRBV19, the J call TRBJ2-5; possible D gene TRBD2, 6 bases. V lost 3 bases and J lost 2, with 13 bases in between. The CDR3 totals 15 residues. Per the germline V gene, CDR1 is LNHDA and CDR2 is SQIVND (reference sequence). CDR3 in amino acids: CASSITGAAQETQYF. CDR3 nucleotide sequence: TGTGCCAGTAGTATCACGGGAGCGGCACAAGAGACCCAGTACTTC.

V is TRBV18 and J is TRBJ2-5; 7 bases are shared with TRBD2. The J segment lost 5 bases and the V segment lost 3 bases, leaving 12 bases of the junction unmatched. In germline, CDR1 is KGHSH, CDR2 LQKENI. The CDR3 contains 16 residues. This CDR3 reads CASSPYGRGEGETQYF. CDR3 coding DNA: TGTGCCAGCTCACCCTACGGACGGGGGGAAGGTGAGACCCAGTACTTC. Full variable domain (rest looked up from reference TRBV18 and TRBJ2-5): NAGVMQNPRHLVRRRGQEARLRCSPMKGHSHVYWYRQLPEEGLKFMVYLQKENIIDESGMPKERFSAEFPKEGPSILRIQQVVRGDSAAYFCASSPYGRGEGETQYFGPGTRLLVL.

The chain employs TRBV21-1 and TRBJ2-1; the table names TRBD2, a call not compared with the DNA. TRBV21-1 is listed as a pseudogene. The CDR3 totals 17 residues. This chain's CDR3 is CASSKGTWTSGYNEQFF. In DNA form, the CDR3 reads TGTGCCAGCAGCAAAGGGACCTGGACTAGCGGTTACAATGAGCAGTTCTTC.

On this clone: Other DNA sequences in the sample encode the same CDR3. V and J are TRBV20-1 and TRBJ2-5; D remains ambiguous. The V and J ends lost 3 bases and 2 bases respectively, with 4 bases between them. CDR1 is DFQATT and CDR2 is SNEGSKA in the germline V gene (reference sequence). The CDR3 length is 11 residues. CDR3 in amino acids: CSASSQETQYF. The CDR3 coding sequence is TGCAGTGCTAGCAGTCAAGAGACCCAGTACTTC.

The chain uses TRBV5-6 and TRBJ1-5; D is unclear. Germline CDR1 reads SGHDT; CDR2 reads YYEEEE. CDR3 length equals 14 residues. The V and J ends lost 0 bases and 7 bases respectively, with 11 bases between them. The DNA of the CDR3 is TGTGCCAGCAGCTTGGGGCAGCAAAGCCAGCCCCAGCATTTT. This encodes CASSLGQQSQPQHF.

This chain connects TRBV27 to TRBJ1-5; maybe TRBD1 (5 bases). The CDR3 consists of 14 residues. Trimming pared 3 bases from V and 3 bases from J, leaving 9 bases between. The germline CDR1 and CDR2 sequences are MNHEY and SMNVEV (reference sequence). CDR3 nucleotide sequence: TGTGCCAGCAGTTTCACCGGGGCCAATCAGCCCCAGCATTTT. It codes for CASSFTGANQPQHF.

This clone appeared once. The V gene is TRBV18, the J gene TRBJ2-7, with 7 bases lining up with TRBD2. Germline V gene sequence: CDR1 KGHSH, CDR2 LQKENI. The CDR3 has 16 amino acids. V shed 3 bases and J 2 bases; nucleotides not matched to a gene: 10. Written as DNA, the CDR3 is TGTGCCAGCTCACCCCTGGTCGGGAGGCTAACCTACGAGCAGTACTTC. It encodes CASSPLVGRLTYEQYF.

This clone is a singleton in its sample. This rearrangement joins TRBV5-1 to TRBJ2-1, with 10 bases aligning to TRBD1. V was clipped by 4 bases and J by 0 bases; unmatched bases: 4. This CDR3 has 16 residues. Germline V CDR1 and CDR2: SGHRS, YFSETQ. CDR3 nucleotides: TGCGCCAGCAGCACACGGACAGGGGGCTCCTACAATGAGCAGTTCTTC. The encoded protein is CASSTRTGGSYNEQFF.